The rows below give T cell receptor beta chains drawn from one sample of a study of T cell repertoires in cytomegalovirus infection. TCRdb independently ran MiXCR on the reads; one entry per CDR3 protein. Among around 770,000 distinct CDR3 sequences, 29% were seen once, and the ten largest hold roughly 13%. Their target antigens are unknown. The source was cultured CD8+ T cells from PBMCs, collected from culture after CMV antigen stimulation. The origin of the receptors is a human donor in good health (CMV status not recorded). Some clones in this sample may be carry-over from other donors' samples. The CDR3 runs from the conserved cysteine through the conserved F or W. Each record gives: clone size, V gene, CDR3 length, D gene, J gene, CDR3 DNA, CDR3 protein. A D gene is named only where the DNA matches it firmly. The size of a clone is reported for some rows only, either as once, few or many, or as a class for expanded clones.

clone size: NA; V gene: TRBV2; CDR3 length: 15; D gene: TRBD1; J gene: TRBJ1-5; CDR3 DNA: TGTGCCAGCAGTGAAGTTGGGACAGGGGGTCAGCCCCAGCATTTT; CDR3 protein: CASSEVGTGGQPQHF
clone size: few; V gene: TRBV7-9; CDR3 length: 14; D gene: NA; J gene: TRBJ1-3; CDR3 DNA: TGTGCCTTAATAGGGGTGTCCTCTGGAAACACCATATATTTT; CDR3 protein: CALIGVSSGNTIYF
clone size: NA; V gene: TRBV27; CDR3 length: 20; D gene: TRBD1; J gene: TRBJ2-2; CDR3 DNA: TGTGCCAGCAGCCCCCAATTACATCCGGGACAGGGGGTTAACACCGGGGAGCTGTTTTTT; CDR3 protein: CASSPQLHPGQGVNTGELFF
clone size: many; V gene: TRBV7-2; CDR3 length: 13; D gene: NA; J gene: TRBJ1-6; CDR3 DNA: TGTGCCAGCAGCTTATTTACGGCGTCACCCCTCCACTTT; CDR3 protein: CASSLFTASPLHF
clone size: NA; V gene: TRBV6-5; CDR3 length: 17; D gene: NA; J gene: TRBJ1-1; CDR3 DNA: TGTGCCAGCAGTTTCGCAGAAGGGGACTATATGAACACTGAAGCTTTCTTT; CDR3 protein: CASSFAEGDYMNTEAFF
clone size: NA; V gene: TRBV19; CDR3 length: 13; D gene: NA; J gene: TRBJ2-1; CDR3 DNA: TGTGCCAGTAGTATGGTTCAGGGCAATGAGCAGTTCTTC; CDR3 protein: CASSMVQGNEQFF
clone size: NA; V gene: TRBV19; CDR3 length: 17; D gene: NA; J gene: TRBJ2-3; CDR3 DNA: TGTGCCAGTAGTATGAAGGGACTCATGGCGGTCACAGATACGCAGTATTTT; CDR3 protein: CASSMKGLMAVTDTQYF
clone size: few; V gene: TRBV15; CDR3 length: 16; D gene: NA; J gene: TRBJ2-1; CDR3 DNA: TGTGCCACCAGCAGAGATAGGGGGGGGTTTTACAATGAGCAGTTCTTC; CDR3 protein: CATSRDRGGFYNEQFF
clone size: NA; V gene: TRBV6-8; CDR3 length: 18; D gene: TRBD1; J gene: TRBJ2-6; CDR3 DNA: TGTGCCAGCAGTTACTTTGAAGGACAGGGGTCGGGGGCCAACGTCCTGACTTTC; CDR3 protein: CASSYFEGQGSGANVLTF
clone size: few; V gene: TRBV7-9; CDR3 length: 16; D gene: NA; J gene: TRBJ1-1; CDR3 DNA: TGTGCCAGCAGCTTCCTCCGTACAGGGAAGAACACTGAAGCTTTCTTT; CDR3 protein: CASSFLRTGKNTEAFF
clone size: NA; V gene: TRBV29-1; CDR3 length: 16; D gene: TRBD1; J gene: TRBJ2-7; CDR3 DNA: TGCAGCGTCAGTGAACCCGGGACAGGGGCTACCTACGAGCAGTACTTC; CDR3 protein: CSVSEPGTGATYEQYF
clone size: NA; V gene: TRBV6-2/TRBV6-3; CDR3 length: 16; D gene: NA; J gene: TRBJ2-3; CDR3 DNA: TGTGCCAGCAGTTACGCAATAAAGCGGATTGGAGATACGCAGTATTTT; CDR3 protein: CASSYAIKRIGDTQYF
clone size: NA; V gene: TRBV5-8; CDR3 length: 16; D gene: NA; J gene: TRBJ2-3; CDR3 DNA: TGTGCCAGCAGCTTATTAGAGGGGGGGACGACAGATACGCAGTATTTT; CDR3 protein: CASSLLEGGTTDTQYF
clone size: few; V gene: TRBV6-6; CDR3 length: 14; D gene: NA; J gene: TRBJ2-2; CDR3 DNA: TGTGCCAGCAGCCGCCTAGCGTACACCGGGGAGCTGTTTTTT; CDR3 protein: CASSRLAYTGELFF
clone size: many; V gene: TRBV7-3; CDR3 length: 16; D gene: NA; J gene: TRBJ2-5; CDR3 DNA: TGTGCCAGCAGCTTAAATGCGGGGAACATGATGGAGACCCAGTACTTC; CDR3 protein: CASSLNAGNMMETQYF
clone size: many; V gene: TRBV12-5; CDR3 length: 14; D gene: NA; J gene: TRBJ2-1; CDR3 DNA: TGTGCTAGTGGCCGAGAAAGATACTACAATGAGCAGTTCTTC; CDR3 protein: CASGRERYYNEQFF
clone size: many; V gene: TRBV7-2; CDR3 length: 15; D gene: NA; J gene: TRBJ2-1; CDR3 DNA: TGTGCCAGCAGCCCCCAAGGCGGGGGCCGGAATGAGCAGTTCTTC; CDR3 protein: CASSPQGGGRNEQFF
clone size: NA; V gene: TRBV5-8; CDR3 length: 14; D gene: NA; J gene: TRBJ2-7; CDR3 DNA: TGTGCCAGCAGCTTGCGCAGGGAACCCTACGAGCAGTACTTC; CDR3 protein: CASSLRREPYEQYF
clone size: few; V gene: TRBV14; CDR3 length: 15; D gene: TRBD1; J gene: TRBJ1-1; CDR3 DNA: TGTGCCAGCAGCCCGCGACAGGGGATGGGCACTGAAGCTTTCTTT; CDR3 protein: CASSPRQGMGTEAFF
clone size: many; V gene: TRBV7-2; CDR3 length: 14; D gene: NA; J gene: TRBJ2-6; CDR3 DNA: TGTGCCAGCAGCTTTGGAGGTGGGGCCAACGTCCTGACTTTC; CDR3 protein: CASSFGGGANVLTF
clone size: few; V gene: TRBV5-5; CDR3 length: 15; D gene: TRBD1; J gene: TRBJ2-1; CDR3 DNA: TGTGCCAGCAGCTTGGAGGGGGCCCCTGCAGATGAGCAGTTCTTC; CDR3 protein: CASSLEGAPADEQFF
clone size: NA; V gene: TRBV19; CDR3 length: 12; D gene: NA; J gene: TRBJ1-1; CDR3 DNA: TGTGCCAGCAAAAAGGGGAACACTGAAGCTTTCTTT; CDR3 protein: CASKKGNTEAFF
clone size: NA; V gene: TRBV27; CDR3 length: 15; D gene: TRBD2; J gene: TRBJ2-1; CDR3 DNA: TGTGCCAGCAGTTTATCTGCGGGGGGAAACAATGAGCAGTTCTTC; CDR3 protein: CASSLSAGGNNEQFF
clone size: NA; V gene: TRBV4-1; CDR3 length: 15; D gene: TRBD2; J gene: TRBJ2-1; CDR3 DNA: TGCGCCAGCAGCCCTCCTGGCGGGGGGGTCGATGAGCAGTTCTTC; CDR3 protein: CASSPPGGGVDEQFF
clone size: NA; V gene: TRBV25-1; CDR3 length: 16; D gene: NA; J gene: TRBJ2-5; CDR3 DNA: TGTGCCAGCAGTGAGAAGGTGGGGCGCAGGGGTGAGACCCAGTACTTC; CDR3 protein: CASSEKVGRRGETQYF
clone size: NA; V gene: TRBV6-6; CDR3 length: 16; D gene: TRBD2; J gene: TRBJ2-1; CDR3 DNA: TGTGCCAGCAGTTACTCTCCGGGACTAGAACACAATGAGCAGTTCTTC; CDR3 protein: CASSYSPGLEHNEQFF
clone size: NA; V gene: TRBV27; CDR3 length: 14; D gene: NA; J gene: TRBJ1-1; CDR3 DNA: TGTGCCAGCAGTGACGACATCATGAACACTGAAGCTTTCTTT; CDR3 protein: CASSDDIMNTEAFF
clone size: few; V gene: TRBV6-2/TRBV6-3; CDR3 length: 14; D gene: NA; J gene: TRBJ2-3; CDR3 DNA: TGTGCCAGCAGTTACTTCGGACTAATGGATACGCAGTATTTT; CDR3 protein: CASSYFGLMDTQYF
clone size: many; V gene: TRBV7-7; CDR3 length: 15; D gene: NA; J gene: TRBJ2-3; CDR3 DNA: TGTGCTAGCAGCTCCGAGGGGCATCCCACAGATACGCAGTATTTT; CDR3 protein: CASSSEGHPTDTQYF
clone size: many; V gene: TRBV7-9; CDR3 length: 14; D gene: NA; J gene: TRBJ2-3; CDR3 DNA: TGTGCCAGCAGTACACCCGACAGCACAGATACGCAGTATTTT; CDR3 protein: CASSTPDSTDTQYF
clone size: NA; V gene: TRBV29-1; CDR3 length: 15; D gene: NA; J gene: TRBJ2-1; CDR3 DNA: TGCAGCGTTGGGGGGCAGGGACCCACCTACAATGAGCAGTTCTTC; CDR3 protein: CSVGGQGPTYNEQFF
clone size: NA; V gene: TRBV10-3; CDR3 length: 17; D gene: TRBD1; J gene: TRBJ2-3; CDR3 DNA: TGTGCCATCAGTGAGCCCAAGACAGGGATTGGGTCAGATACGCAGTATTTT; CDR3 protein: CAISEPKTGIGSDTQYF